This T cell receptor (beta chain) is drawn from a study of T cells in pancreatic ductal adenocarcinoma. Study-wide results and limits: Tumors hold more CD45RO+ effector T cells, which may bias toward lower diversity. Results skew toward the minority of patients with early-stage disease. Tumor and blood clonality did not differ significantly, about 0.12 versus 0.079. Compared with tumor, blood showed more total productive templates and roughly 8-fold more clonotypes.

Assay used: immunoSEQ multiplex PCR; TCRdb lists only in-frame clones, some missing. The table includes over 90,000 clones, 90% to 95% detected once. The V gene lost 5 bases and the J gene lost 2 bases, with 6 bases spanning the gap. Germline V gene sequence: CDR1 LNHDA, CDR2 SQIVND (reference sequence). The CDR3 consists of 12 residues. No neoadjuvant therapy was given to the selected pancreatic ductal adenocarcinoma patients before their surgery. As for this clone: Its cognate antigen is unknown.

Sample: PBMCs. The sequence derives from a human donor with pancreatic ductal adenocarcinoma. The genes are TRBV19 and TRBJ1-1; no clear D. CDR3 DNA sequence: TGTGCCAGTAGTCGTAGAAACACTGAAGCTTTCTTT. Translation gives CASSRRNTEAFF.